Following are 15 T cell receptor beta chains from one sample sequenced in a study of T cell clones after liver transplantation. The method was immunoSEQ multiplex PCR; TCRdb's version includes in-frame clones alone and lacks a portion of them. The sample has roughly 80,000 clones, roughly 82% seen once. The material sequenced was CD4+ T cells from blood, taken just over 45 months after liver transplant. The receptor source for this set is a human patient who received a liver transplant. The T cells may partly be graft donor cells.

This chain connects TRBV21-1 to TRBJ2-7; TRBD1 is taken as the D call from the table, unchecked against the DNA. TRBV21-1 is a listed pseudogene. This CDR3 is built from 15 residues. CDR3 DNA: TGTGCCAGCAGCACCTCCAGGGCTACCCAACTCGAGCAGTACTTC. Encoded protein: CASSTSRATQLEQYF.

J is TRBJ2-7 and V is TRBV18, with 7 bases fitting TRBD1. Germline CDR1 is KGHSH and CDR2 is LQKENI. Unmatched junction bases numbered 19, after V lost 6 bases and J lost 5 bases. The CDR3 spans 17 residues. CDR3 sequence reads: CASSPWGNRGSYHEQYF. Written as DNA, the CDR3 is TGTGCCAGCTCTCCATGGGGAAACAGGGGATCTTACCACGAGCAGTACTTC.

The genes are TRBV2 and TRBJ2-1; D may be TRBD2 (6 bases). The CDR3 runs to 14 residues. The V and J ends lost 4 bases and 8 bases respectively, with 15 bases between them. The germline V gene encodes CDR1 SNHLY and CDR2 FYNNEI. The DNA for the CDR3 is TGTGCCAGCAGTGTCCAGTGGGGAGGCGATGAGCAGTTCTTC. This encodes CASSVQWGGDEQFF. The whole variable domain, filled in from reference TRBV2 and TRBJ2-1, reads EPEVTQTPSHQVTQMGQEVILRCVPISNHLYFYWYRQILGQKVEFLVSFYNNEISEKSEIFDDQFSVERPDGSNFTLKIRSTKLEDSAMYFCASSVQWGGDEQFFGPGTRLTVL.

The V gene is TRBV6-1, the J gene TRBJ2-3; TRBD1 agrees at 7 bases. Germline V gene data show CDR1 as MNHNS and CDR2 as SASEGT. The CDR3 consists of 14 residues. Germline trimming cut 7 bases from V and 5 bases from J; bases unmatched to any gene: 9. The CDR3, as DNA: TGTGCCAGCATCAAAAGGGGGCGTGAAGATACGCAGTATTTT. Encoded protein: CASIKRGREDTQYF.

The V call is TRBV9, the J call TRBJ2-1, with 15 bases aligning to TRBD2. There are 18 residues in the CDR3. CDR1 and CDR2 from the germline V gene are SGDLS and YYNGEE. V trimming: 3 bases; J trimming: 7 bases; junction bases outside the gene matches: 11. DNA of the CDR3: TGTGCCAGCAGCGCCGGGACTAGCGGGAGGAGAGTTGGTAATGAGCAGTTCTTC. Translation gives CASSAGTSGRRVGNEQFF.

This sequence joins TRBV7-2 and TRBJ2-1; 14 bases match TRBD2. The CDR3 has 15 residues. Germline assignment: CDR1 SGHTA and CDR2 FQGNSA. Trimming cost V 4 bases and J 10 bases; bases outside gene matches: 6. CDR3 sequence (DNA): TGTGCCAGCAGCTCGGGACTAGCGGGAGTAAGAGAGCAGTTCTTC. Translated: CASSSGLAGVREQFF.

CDR3 sequence reads: CASSLSAGRGTDTQYF. The CDR3 DNA follows: TGTGCCAGCTCACTTTCTGCGGGCAGAGGCACAGATACGCAGTATTTT. The V call is TRBV18, the J call TRBJ2-3; tentatively, D is TRBD2 (5 bases). The CDR3 is 16 amino acids. V was pared by 4 bases and J by 1 base, with 15 bases between. Germline CDR1 reads KGHSH; CDR2 reads LQKENI. Looking up the rest from reference TRBV18 and TRBJ2-3 gives the full variable domain: NAGVMQNPRHLVRRRGQEARLRCSPMKGHSHVYWYRQLPEEGLKFMVYLQKENIIDESGMPKERFSAEFPKEGPSILRIQQVVRGDSAAYFCASSLSAGRGTDTQYFGPGTRLTVL.

This clone was seen once. This chain joins TRBV6-1 and TRBJ1-2; D remains unclear. Per the germline V gene, CDR1 is MNHNS and CDR2 is SASEGT. The CDR3 loop spans 18 amino acids. The V end lost 2 bases, the J end lost 0 bases, and 19 bases lay between the germline ends. The CDR3 spells CASSEFSGTRPSNYGYTF. The CDR3 DNA sequence: TGTGCCAGCAGTGAATTCTCGGGCACGCGTCCCTCTAACTATGGCTACACCTTC.

The genes are TRBV2 and TRBJ2-7, with 7 nucleotides matching TRBD1. V lost 7 bases to trimming and J lost 7 bases; unmatched junction nucleotides: 13. The CDR3 totals 14 residues. Germline loops: CDR1 SNHLY, CDR2 FYNNEI. CDR3 DNA sequence: TGTGCCAGCAAGACCGGGACAGACCTTTTGGAGCAGTACTTC. Amino acid sequence: CASKTGTDLLEQYF.

This chain links TRBV28 with TRBJ1-4; D remains ambiguous. The CDR3 runs to 15 residues. Germline V gene sequence: CDR1 MDHEN, CDR2 SYDVKM. V was cut by 6 bases and J by 4 bases, with 15 bases left in between. This CDR3 reads CASSPQDGFNEKLFF. The CDR3 region has the DNA TGTGCCAGCAGCCCCCAGGACGGATTTAATGAAAAACTGTTTTTT.

The V and J genes are TRBV2 and TRBJ2-7, with TRBD2 matching over 12 bases. Germline V lookup: CDR1 SNHLY, CDR2 FYNNEI. The V gene end was trimmed by 1 base and the J gene end by 6 bases; junction bases not matched to a gene: 4. CDR3 length equals 15 residues. The CDR3 DNA reads TGTGCCAGCAGTGAAGGACTAGCGGGAGAAAGCGAGCAGTACTTC. Translated: CASSEGLAGESEQYF.

J is TRBJ1-3 and V is TRBV7-9; D call uncertain. Deletions cut 8 bases from V and 0 bases from J, with 11 bases between. In germline, CDR1 is SEHNR, CDR2 FQNEAQ (reference sequence). The CDR3 length is 14 residues. The CDR3 spells CASAGTNSGNTIYF. CDR3 DNA sequence: TGTGCCAGCGCGGGCACCAACTCTGGAAACACCATATATTTT.

The rearrangement links TRBV6-1 to TRBJ1-2; D remains ambiguous. Trimming left V 3 bases short and J 6 bases short, with 8 bases between. This CDR3 contains 12 residues. The germline V gene encodes CDR1 MNHNS and CDR2 SASEGT. The CDR3 spells CASSDRWNGYTF. CDR3 nucleotides: TGTGCCAGCAGTGACAGGTGGAATGGCTACACCTTC.

The rearrangement uses TRBV9 and TRBJ2-3, with 7 bases matching TRBD1. This CDR3 is 15 amino acids long. The trim removed 5 bases at V and 2 bases at J, leaving 8 bases unmatched. Per germline, CDR1 SGDLS and CDR2 YYNGEE. The CDR3 bases are TGTGCCAGCAGTCCTCCAGGGGGATCCACAGATACGCAGTATTTT. It codes for CASSPPGGSTDTQYF.

This clone was detected once. The gene calls are TRBV28 and TRBJ1-3; D is ambiguous. This CDR3 region has 14 residues. Germline V CDR1 and CDR2: MDHEN, SYDVKM. The ends were cut back, 5 bases at V and 5 bases at J, with 13 bases in the middle. CDR3 amino acids: CASSPVGLRNTIYF. The CDR3 DNA reads as TGTGCCAGCAGTCCCGTAGGTTTGAGAAACACCATATATTTT.